These 14 T cell receptor beta chains came from one sample sequenced in a study of T cell responses to AZD1222 COVID-19 vaccine. Sequencing used immunoSEQ multiplex PCR; TCRdb keeps in-frame clones, though not all of them. The top ten clones hold less than 20% of a sample with around 63,000 clones, roughly 87% of them seen once. The specimen comprised peripheral blood, sampled on day 0 of AZD1222 vaccination. Receptors were obtained from an adult in good health.

This clone was found once. The chain joins TRBV12-3 or TRBV12-4 to TRBJ2-7; D gene ambiguous. The CDR3 is 11 residues long. Trimming took off 5 bases at V and 4 bases at J, with 6 bases between the two ends. CDR3 DNA: TGTGCCAGCAGTCAGTCTTACGAGCAGTACTTC. Residues: CASSQSYEQYF.

The rearrangement joins TRBV5-1 to TRBJ2-5, with 8 positions matching TRBD2. With 2 bases clipped from V and 1 base from J, the junction kept 4 bases outside the gene matches. The CDR3 contains 15 residues. CDR1 is SGHRS and CDR2 is YFSETQ in the germline V gene. CDR3 in DNA: TGCGCCAGCAGCTTCGCGGGGGGACCCCAAGAGACCCAGTACTTC. Translation gives CASSFAGGPQETQYF.

This chain connects TRBV11-1 to TRBJ2-7; 7 bases match TRBD1. Germline V gene lookup returns CDR1 SGHAT and CDR2 FQDESV (reference sequence). The CDR3 is 15 residues long. J gave up 4 bases and V 5 bases, and 11 bases lay outside the gene matches. The CDR3 is CASSLISTGLYEQYF. CDR3 coding DNA: TGTGCCAGCAGCCTAATCTCGACAGGGTTGTACGAGCAGTACTTC.

The chain couples TRBV6-5 to TRBJ1-1; no definite D call. CDR1 and CDR2 (germline): MNHEY, SVGAGI. The CDR3 totals 14 residues. V was cut by 2 bases and J by 0 bases, with 7 bases left in between. Here the CDR3 DNA reads TGTGCCAGCAGTTACGACACAGTGAACACTGAAGCTTTCTTT. It translates to CASSYDTVNTEAFF.

The chain is built from TRBV30 and TRBJ1-1; no definite D call. V lost 4 bases to trimming and J lost 0 bases, with 6 bases between them. Looked up from germline, CDR1 is GTSNPN and CDR2 is SVGIG (reference sequence). This CDR3 has 12 amino acids. CDR3 nucleotides: TGTGCCTGGAATCGAATGAACACTGAAGCTTTCTTT. This sequence encodes CAWNRMNTEAFF.

The V gene is TRBV29-1, the J gene TRBJ2-1, with a tentative D call TRBD2 (7 bases). CDR1 is SQVTM, CDR2 ANQGSEA, per germline. This CDR3 region has 14 residues. V was trimmed by 3 bases and J by 4 bases, leaving 13 bases between them. The CDR3 DNA reads TGCAGCGTTGACCGGGGGGCCCCTTACAATGAGCAGTTCTTC. As protein: CSVDRGAPYNEQFF.

This chain links TRBV6-5 with TRBJ1-2; D is unresolved. Trimming removed 0 bases at V and 1 base at J, with 6 bases between. The CDR3 covers 14 residues. The V gene's germline CDR1 is MNHEY and CDR2 SVGAGI. CDR3 DNA sequence: TGTGCCAGCAGTTACTCGTCGGGTAACTATGGCTACACCTTC. Amino acids: CASSYSSGNYGYTF.

DNA of the CDR3: TGTGCCACCACTATTGGGACAGCGAACACCGGGGAGCTGTTTTTT. Its protein is CATTIGTANTGELFF. The chain joins TRBV6-5 to TRBJ2-2, with 7 bases lining up with TRBD1. The CDR3 consists of 15 residues. The germline V gene encodes CDR1 MNHEY and CDR2 SVGAGI. V lost 10 bases to trimming and J lost 0 bases; unmatched junction nucleotides: 8.

The rearrangement uses TRBV7-2 and TRBJ2-1; D is possibly TRBD2 (6 bases). There are 15 residues in the CDR3. Trimming pared 5 bases from V and 3 bases from J, leaving 14 bases between. The germline V gene has CDR1 SGHTA and CDR2 FQGNSA. CDR3 sequence (DNA): TGTGCCAGCAGCCAGGAGCTTAGCGGCTACAATGAGCAGTTCTTC. Amino acid sequence: CASSQELSGYNEQFF. Complete variable domain (other parts from reference TRBV7-2 and TRBJ2-1): GAGVSQSPSNKVTEKGKDVELRCDPISGHTALYWYRQSLGQGLEFLIYFQGNSAPDKSGLPSDRFSAERTGGSVSTLTIQRTQQEDSAVYLCASSQELSGYNEQFFGPGTRLTVL.

The CDR3 is CASSLGGSGDTDTQYF. The CDR3 nucleotides read TGTGCCAGCAGCTTGGGTGGTAGCGGGGACACAGATACGCAGTATTTT. This chain uses TRBV5-4 with TRBJ2-3, with TRBD2 matching 8 bases. The V and J ends lost 0 bases and 2 bases, in that order; junction bases with no gene match: 5. There are 16 residues in the CDR3. The V gene's germline CDR1 is SGHNT and CDR2 YYREEE (reference sequence).

The table lists this clone with a count of one. The chain carries TRBV6-5 and TRBJ2-2; D is ambiguous. There are 14 residues in the CDR3. The germline CDR1 and CDR2 sequences are MNHEY and SVGAGI. V lost 5 bases and J 0 bases, leaving 7 bases between the germline ends. As DNA, the CDR3 is TGTGCCAGCAGTCGCGACACGAACACCGGGGAGCTGTTTTTT. Translation: CASSRDTNTGELFF.

The chain combines TRBV7-9 with TRBJ1-5, with a weak D call TRBD1 (5 bases). Germline V lookup: CDR1 SEHNR, CDR2 FQNEAQ (reference sequence). The CDR3 runs to 12 residues. V shed 2 bases and J shed 11 bases, with 10 bases lying between them. The CDR3 loop reads CASSLRGTAQHF. CDR3 sequence (DNA): TGTGCCAGCAGCTTAAGGGGCACGGCCCAGCATTTT. Drawing the rest from reference TRBV7-9 and TRBJ1-5, the complete variable domain is DTGVSQNPRHKITKRGQNVTFRCDPISEHNRLYWYRQTLGQGPEFLTYFQNEAQLEKSRLLSDRFSAERPKGSFSTLEIQRTEQGDSAMYLCASSLRGTAQHFGDGTRLSIL.

The chain carries TRBV20-1 and TRBJ1-2, with TRBD1 identical over 9 bases. There are 14 residues in the CDR3. Germline lookup yields CDR1 DFQATT and CDR2 SNEGSKA (reference sequence). The V segment lost 3 bases and the J segment 8 bases; nucleotides outside the gene matches: 10. The CDR3: CSASQQGAVGGYTF. CDR3 sequence (DNA): TGCAGTGCTAGTCAACAGGGGGCGGTGGGCGGCTACACCTTC.

This chain uses TRBV12-5 with TRBJ2-7, with 7 positions matching TRBD1. This CDR3 spans 15 amino acids. The germline V gene encodes CDR1 LGHNT and CDR2 FRNRAP. V lost 5 bases and J lost 2; bases outside the gene matches: 9. In nucleotides, the CDR3 is TGTGCTAGTGGTCGGTCCGACAGGGTGCCCTACGAGCAGTACTTC. It yields the protein CASGRSDRVPYEQYF. Full variable domain (missing parts from reference TRBV12-5 and TRBJ2-7): DARVTQTPRHKVTEMGQEVTMRCQPILGHNTVFWYRQTMMQGLELLAYFRNRAPLDDSGMPKDRFSAEMPDATLATLKIQPSEPRDSAVYFCASGRSDRVPYEQYFGPGTRLTVT.